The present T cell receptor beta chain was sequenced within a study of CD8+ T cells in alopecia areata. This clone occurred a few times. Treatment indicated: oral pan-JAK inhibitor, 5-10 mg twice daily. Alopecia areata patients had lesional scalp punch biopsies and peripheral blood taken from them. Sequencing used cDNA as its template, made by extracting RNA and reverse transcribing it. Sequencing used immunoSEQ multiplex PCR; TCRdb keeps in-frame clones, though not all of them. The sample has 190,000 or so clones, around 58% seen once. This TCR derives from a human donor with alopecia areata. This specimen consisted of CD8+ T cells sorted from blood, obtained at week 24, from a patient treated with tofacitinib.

This chain's CDR3 is CASSPSPLAGKFYEQYF. The CDR3 coding sequence is TGTGCCAGCAGCCCCTCCCCTTTAGCGGGGAAATTCTACGAGCAGTACTTC. This rearrangement joins TRBV4-2 to TRBJ2-7; 8 nucleotides agree with TRBD2. Trimming took 4 bases from V and 3 from J; bases not matched to a gene: 14. The CDR3 runs 17 residues. CDR1 and CDR2 (germline): LGHNA, YNFKEQ.